The 16 T cell receptor beta chains below were found in one sample sequenced in a study of T cells in narcolepsy. Generated by immunoSEQ multiplex PCR, the TCRdb table keeps only in-frame clones and is missing some. The repertoire holds nearly 35,000 clones, with roughly 77% as singletons. Sequenced material: memory (CD45RA-) CD4+ T cells from blood. Receptors were obtained from a human donor in good health.

This clone has just a few counts. The chain combines TRBV18 with TRBJ1-3; D gene unclear. Trimming left V 4 bases short and J 5 bases short, with 12 bases between. Germline V gene lookup returns CDR1 KGHSH and CDR2 LQKENI. The CDR3 is 14 residues long. CDR3: CASSLDNSRNTIYF. CDR3 in DNA: TGTGCCAGCTCACTAGACAATTCCCGAAACACCATATATTTT.

The rearrangement joins TRBV11-2 to TRBJ2-7, with 8 positions matching TRBD2. Unmatched junction bases numbered 8, after V lost 3 bases and J lost 4 bases. Germline V gene data show CDR1 as SGHAT and CDR2 as FQNNGV. CDR3 length: 15 residues. CDR3 protein: CASSLGSSGVYEQYF. The CDR3, as DNA: TGTGCCAGCAGCTTGGGAAGTAGCGGGGTTTACGAGCAGTACTTC.

This chain links TRBV7-3 with TRBJ1-1; D is perhaps TRBD1 (6 bases). This CDR3 spans 14 amino acids. Germline loops: CDR1 SGHTA, CDR2 FQGTGA. V lost 2 bases and J lost 1, with 8 bases in between. CDR3 nucleotides: TGTGCCAGCAGCTTAGCAGGGGAGAACACTGAAGCTTTCTTT. Translation: CASSLAGENTEAFF.

The rearrangement links TRBV2 to TRBJ2-2, with no clear D. The CDR3 contains 14 residues. Germline assignment: CDR1 SNHLY and CDR2 FYNNEI. V lost 4 bases and J lost 3, with 9 bases in between. The CDR3 DNA reads TGTGCCAGCAGTGTCCAGCAGCACACCGGGGAGCTGTTTTTT. It encodes CASSVQQHTGELFF.

This rearrangement joins TRBV30 to TRBJ2-1; 9 nucleotides align to TRBD1. The germline CDR1 and CDR2 sequences are GTSNPN and SVGIG (reference sequence). After removal of 3 bases from V and 9 bases from J, the junction contained 3 bases not matched to a gene. The CDR3 is made up of 12 amino acids. The CDR3 spells CAWSHRGPEQFF. The CDR3 region has the DNA TGTGCCTGGAGCCACAGGGGGCCTGAGCAGTTCTTC.

The V call is TRBV4-2, the J call TRBJ1-2, with D tentatively TRBD1 (5 bases). The CDR3 totals 15 residues. The germline CDR1 and CDR2 sequences are LGHNA and YNFKEQ. Between the trimmed V and J ends, which lost 2 bases and 6 bases, there was a span of 16 bases. The CDR3 reads CASSQLSGIQNGYTF. The DNA of the CDR3 is TGTGCCAGCAGCCAACTTTCAGGGATACAGAATGGCTACACCTTC.

The chain employs TRBV27 and TRBJ1-2; D gene ambiguous. Looked up from germline, CDR1 is MNHEY and CDR2 is SMNVEV (reference sequence). V was cut by 5 bases and J by 7 bases, with 20 bases left in between. The CDR3 has 15 amino acids. CDR3 DNA: TGTGCCAGCAGTCCCCTACAGCGGGGTTTTGGTGGCTACACCTTC. This gives the protein CASSPLQRGFGGYTF.

The chain carries TRBV10-2 and TRBJ1-1; no clear D gene. The germline V and J ends were trimmed by 6 bases and 2 bases, with 4 bases remaining between them. The CDR3 is 11 residues long. Germline assignment: CDR1 WSHSY and CDR2 SAAADI. CDR3 DNA sequence: TGCGCCAGCAGGGACAACACTGAAGCTTTCTTT. This translates into CASRDNTEAFF.

Sample share makes this clone medium-sized (0.01 to 0.1%). The chain links TRBV5-6 to TRBJ1-2; unclear D gene. This CDR3 comprises 11 residues. The germline CDR1 and CDR2 sequences are SGHDT and YYEEEE. The germline V and J ends were trimmed by 1 base and 6 bases, with 4 bases remaining between them. CDR3 sequence: CASSLWDGYTF. The CDR3 DNA reads TGTGCCAGCAGCTTGTGGGATGGCTACACCTTC.

This chain connects TRBV25-1 to TRBJ2-1; the D gene is possibly TRBD2 (6 bases). This CDR3 is built from 13 residues. Germline V gene lookup returns CDR1 MGHDK and CDR2 SYGVNS. Trimming left V 3 bases short and J 7 bases short, with 10 bases between. CDR3 sequence (DNA): TGTGCCAGCAGTGAGACCGGGAGAAATGAGCAGTTCTTC. Amino acids: CASSETGRNEQFF.

This chain links TRBV7-9 with TRBJ2-7, with unresolved D. The germline V and J ends were trimmed by 4 bases and 4 bases, with 8 bases remaining between them. Germline assignment: CDR1 SEHNR and CDR2 FQNEAQ (reference sequence). This CDR3 contains 12 residues. The CDR3 is CASSSIGYEQYF. The CDR3, as DNA: TGTGCCAGCAGCTCAATAGGGTACGAGCAGTACTTC.

This clone was observed a single time. V is TRBV10-3 and J is TRBJ1-1; the D is unclear. V was clipped by 6 bases and J by 5 bases, with 16 bases between them. Germline CDR1 is ENHRY and CDR2 is SYGVKD. This CDR3 is built from 14 residues. CDR3 coding DNA: TGTGCCATCAGGCCGCGGATGGGTGAGACTGAAGCTTTCTTT. It is translated as CAIRPRMGETEAFF.

CDR3 sequence: CASSLSTSGNTDTQYF. The CDR3 nucleotides read TGTGCCAGCAGCTTGTCCACTAGCGGGAATACAGATACGCAGTATTTT. This chain uses TRBV7-9 with TRBJ2-3; the match to TRBD2 covers 10 bases. The junction had 6 bases not matched to a gene; V was cut back by 3 bases and J by 3 bases. The CDR3 spans 16 residues. The V gene's germline CDR1 is SEHNR and CDR2 FQNEAQ (reference sequence).

The V call is TRBV4-1, the J call TRBJ2-5, with D possibly being TRBD2 (6 bases). Per the germline V gene, CDR1 is MGHRA and CDR2 is YSYEKL. V was shortened by 0 bases and J by 8 bases, with 13 bases between the two germline ends. This CDR3 has 14 residues. The CDR3 loop is CASSQDRGTATQYF. The CDR3 nucleotides are TGCGCCAGCAGCCAAGATCGGGGGACGGCTACCCAGTACTTC.

The chain carries TRBV30 and TRBJ2-3, with D uncertain. This CDR3 comprises 11 residues. Germline lookup yields CDR1 GTSNPN and CDR2 SVGIG (reference sequence). The germline V and J ends were trimmed by 6 bases and 2 bases, with 6 bases remaining between them. The CDR3, as DNA: TGTGCCTGCGGAGTCACAGATACGCAGTATTTT. Translation: CACGVTDTQYF.

This clone was recorded only once. The rearrangement joins TRBV2 to TRBJ1-4; D is unresolved. V lost 4 bases to trimming and J lost 6 bases, with 6 bases between them. Germline V gives CDR1 SNHLY, CDR2 FYNNEI. This CDR3 has 12 amino acids. The CDR3 nucleotides are TGTGCCAGCAGTGGAGTGGATGAAAAACTGTTTTTT. It translates to CASSGVDEKLFF.